This entry lists 18 T cell receptor beta chains sequenced from one sample in a study of blood T cell repertoires in COVID-19. Repertoires were generated with immunoSEQ multiplex PCR, while TCRdb's copy carries only in-frame clones and drops some. The sample holds a few hundred thousand clones, roughly 89% seen once. Sequenced: peripheral blood. These receptors all stem from a woman between 35 and 50 years old who had recovered from COVID-19.

The gene calls are TRBV19 and TRBJ2-7; D ambiguous. Germline CDR1 reads LNHDA; CDR2 reads SQIVND (reference sequence). Trimming pared 6 bases from V and 2 bases from J, leaving 8 bases between. The CDR3 spans 12 residues. The CDR3 bases are TGTGCCAGTAGCCCAGGTCCCTACGAGCAGTACTTC. Its protein product is CASSPGPYEQYF.

The chain links TRBV7-8 to TRBJ1-2, with D maybe TRBD1 (5 bases). Between the trimmed V and J ends, which lost 0 bases and 5 bases, there was a span of 10 bases. The CDR3 is 14 residues long. Looked up from germline, CDR1 is SGHVS and CDR2 is FQNEAQ. CDR3 bases: TGTGCCAGCAGCTTAGCGGTCCAGGGATATGGCTACACCTTC. Translated: CASSLAVQGYGYTF.

The chain recombines TRBV15 with TRBJ1-5; 7 bases line up with TRBD1. Germline V lookup: CDR1 LNHNV, CDR2 YYDKDF (reference sequence). Trimming took 5 bases from V and 7 from J; bases not matched to a gene: 8. The CDR3 runs to 14 residues. CDR3 DNA: TGTGCCACCAGCGGCAGGGGGTTGGGACAGCCCCAGCATTTT. As protein: CATSGRGLGQPQHF.

V is TRBV21-1 and J is TRBJ2-1; the table's D call, TRBD2, has no DNA check behind it. TRBV21-1 is a pseudogene locus. CDR3 length equals 16 residues. In nucleotides, the CDR3 is TGTGCCAGCAGCACTGGGAGGGAACACTCCTACAATGAGCAGTTCTTC. This codes for CASSTGREHSYNEQFF.

The rearrangement links TRBV3-1 (or the pseudogene TRBV3-2) to TRBJ1-1; 12 bases are a match to TRBD1. Germline CDR1 is LGHDT and CDR2 is YNNKEL (reference sequence). The CDR3 has 19 amino acids. V trimming: 0 bases; J trimming: 0 bases; junction bases outside the gene matches: 8. Here the CDR3 reads CASSQDWPGQGAVNTEAFF. The CDR3 DNA sequence: TGTGCCAGCAGCCAAGATTGGCCGGGACAGGGGGCGGTGAACACTGAAGCTTTCTTT.

V usage is TRBV7-2 and J usage is TRBJ1-2; 8 nucleotides align to TRBD1. The germline gives CDR1 SGHTA, CDR2 FQGNSA. V lost 5 bases to trimming and J lost 0 bases; unmatched junction nucleotides: 5. The CDR3 covers 15 residues. CDR3 loop: CASSPGGKANYGYTF. The CDR3 bases are TGTGCCAGCAGCCCAGGGGGCAAAGCTAACTATGGCTACACCTTC.

This chain joins TRBV3-1 (or the pseudogene TRBV3-2) and TRBJ2-3; 10 bases fit TRBD2. Unmatched junction bases numbered 2, after V lost 3 bases and J lost 2 bases. Germline-derived CDR1 and CDR2 are LGHDT and YNNKEL (reference sequence). CDR3 length: 15 residues. The CDR3 sequence: CASSQTSGYTDTQYF. CDR3 in DNA: TGTGCCAGCAGCCAGACTAGCGGGTACACAGATACGCAGTATTTT.

The chain couples TRBV18 to TRBJ2-7; 10 bases are shared with TRBD1. Germline CDR1 is KGHSH and CDR2 is LQKENI. The J segment lost 5 bases and the V segment lost 3 bases, leaving 7 bases of the junction unmatched. This CDR3 contains 15 residues. The CDR3 spells CASSPMGQGSHEQYF. DNA for the CDR3: TGTGCCAGCTCACCCATGGGACAGGGGTCCCACGAGCAGTACTTC. Full variable domain (rest looked up from reference TRBV18 and TRBJ2-7): NAGVMQNPRHLVRRRGQEARLRCSPMKGHSHVYWYRQLPEEGLKFMVYLQKENIIDESGMPKERFSAEFPKEGPSILRIQQVVRGDSAAYFCASSPMGQGSHEQYFGPGTRLTVT.

The CDR3 DNA follows: TGCGCCAGCAGCTTGTTAGTGCCCTTCACAGATACGCAGTATTTT. As protein: CASSLLVPFTDTQYF. This chain links TRBV5-1 with TRBJ2-3; D is unclear. The CDR3 sequence is 15 residues long. CDR1 and CDR2 from the germline V gene are SGHRS and YFSETQ. Trimming took off 1 base at V and 2 bases at J, with 11 bases between the two ends.

The chain couples TRBV27 to TRBJ1-4; 9 bases are a match to TRBD1. This CDR3 has 15 residues. V trimming: 0 bases; J trimming: 7 bases; junction bases outside the gene matches: 3. In germline, CDR1 is MNHEY, CDR2 SMNVEV (reference sequence). The CDR3 loop is CASSLSGTGIEKLFF. In nucleotides, the CDR3 is TGTGCCAGCAGTTTATCCGGGACAGGGATTGAAAAACTGTTTTTT. Filled out from reference TRBV27 and TRBJ1-4, the complete variable domain reads EAQVTQNPRYLITVTGKKLTVTCSQNMNHEYMSWYRQDPGLGLRQIYYSMNVEVTDKGDVPEGYKVSRKEKRNFPLILESPSPNQTSLYFCASSLSGTGIEKLFFGSGTQLSVL.

The rearrangement joins TRBV7-8 to TRBJ2-3; D possibly corresponds to TRBD2 (5 bases). Between the trimmed V and J ends, which lost 5 bases and 6 bases, there was a span of 9 bases. The CDR3 covers 12 residues. Germline-derived CDR1 and CDR2 are SGHVS and FQNEAQ. The CDR3 loop reads CASSPVADTQYF. The CDR3 bases are TGTGCCAGCAGCCCCGTAGCGGATACGCAGTATTTT.

The chain carries TRBV5-1 and TRBJ2-7, with 9 bases lining up with TRBD2. With 2 bases clipped from V and 5 bases from J, the junction kept 8 bases outside the gene matches. Germline lookup yields CDR1 SGHRS and CDR2 YFSETQ. The CDR3 spans 15 residues. The CDR3 sequence: CASSFSGSWPNEQYF. The CDR3 coding sequence is TGCGCCAGCAGCTTTAGCGGGAGCTGGCCCAACGAGCAGTACTTC.

The gene calls are TRBV14 and TRBJ1-4, with a possible D match to TRBD1 (5 bases). From germline, CDR1 is SGHDN and CDR2 FVKESK. The CDR3 is 17 residues long. V was pared by 0 bases and J by 7 bases, with 18 bases between. CDR3 sequence: CASSQDRIIWGGEKLFF. Written as DNA, the CDR3 is TGTGCCAGCAGCCAAGATCGAATAATATGGGGGGGTGAAAAACTGTTTTTT.

This clone has more than one count but fewer than ten. This rearrangement joins TRBV4-1 to TRBJ2-7, with D possibly being TRBD1 (5 bases). The CDR3 extends over 15 amino acids. V lost 1 base to trimming and J lost 2 bases, with 12 bases between them. Germline CDR1 is MGHRA and CDR2 is YSYEKL. CDR3 in DNA: TGCGCCAGCAGCCAAGGGCCCTGGGGCACCTACGAGCAGTACTTC. It yields the protein CASSQGPWGTYEQYF.

This clone was found a few times. V and J are TRBV7-2 and TRBJ1-1, with D uncertain. Germline values: CDR1 SGHTA, CDR2 FQGNSA. V lost 5 bases, J lost 7 bases, and 14 bases lay in between. The CDR3 runs to 13 residues. The CDR3 nucleotides are TGTGCCAGCAGCCCCGGGGTGGGTCTTGAAGCTTTCTTT. Residues: CASSPGVGLEAFF.

The CDR3 DNA follows: TGTGCCAGCAGTTGGGGAGGGCCAACGGATACGCAGTATTTT. This sequence encodes CASSWGGPTDTQYF. The chain links TRBV28 to TRBJ2-3; 7 positions match TRBD2. The trim removed 4 bases at V and 6 bases at J, leaving 7 bases unmatched. The germline gives CDR1 MDHEN, CDR2 SYDVKM. This CDR3 is built from 14 residues. The whole variable domain, filled in from reference TRBV28 and TRBJ2-3, reads DVKVTQSSRYLVKRTGEKVFLECVQDMDHENMFWYRQDPGLGLRLIYFSYDVKMKEKGDIPEGYSVSREKKERFSLILESASTNQTSMYLCASSWGGPTDTQYFGPGTRLTVL.

V usage is TRBV5-1 and J usage is TRBJ2-1; a weak D match, TRBD2 (6 bases). This CDR3 has 16 residues. V lost 2 bases and J 8 bases, leaving 20 bases between the germline ends. Germline-derived CDR1 and CDR2 are SGHRS and YFSETQ. CDR3 coding DNA: TGCGCCAGCAGCTTAGCCGGGACTCCGCAGGTCCATGAGCAGTTCTTC. Encoded protein: CASSLAGTPQVHEQFF.

V usage is TRBV6-5 and J usage is TRBJ2-5; 10 bases agree with TRBD2. The germline CDR1 and CDR2 sequences are MNHEY and SVGAGI. This CDR3 spans 13 amino acids. V lost 8 bases, J lost 4 bases, and 4 bases stayed unmatched. CDR3 DNA: TGTGCCAGCCCTAGCGGGAGTAGAGAGACCCAGTACTTC. It codes for CASPSGSRETQYF.